The 30 T cell receptor beta chains reported below all come from one sample, sequenced in a study of blood T cells in healthy people across ages. Next came a second PCR, run for about 7 to 11 cycles, which used a sample-barcoded 5' primer along with a J-beta primer mix. In TCRdb, the 5' RACE reads were re-called with MiXCR into one record per CDR3 protein. The data show 1.8 million or so distinct CDR3 sequences, roughly 43% seen once. Material: blood. The receptor set was obtained from a human donor in good health.

This clonotype was picked up many times. The chain has TRBV4-2 and TRBJ1-2; D is unclear. Per germline, CDR1 LGHNA and CDR2 YNFKEQ. The V gene lost 0 bases and the J gene lost 2 bases, with 7 bases spanning the gap. This CDR3 comprises 14 residues. CDR3 loop: CASSQDLPNYGYTF. In nucleotides, the CDR3 is TGTGCCAGCAGCCAAGATCTGCCCAACTATGGCTACACCTTC.

This clonotype was seen a few times. The CDR3 region has the DNA TGTGCCAGCAGCTTAGTTACCGGACATGGCTATGGCTACACCTTC. Protein: CASSLVTGHGYGYTF. This sequence joins TRBV7-9 and TRBJ1-2, with TRBD1 as a possible D gene (5 bases). Trimming pared 1 base from V and 4 bases from J, leaving 13 bases between. This CDR3 comprises 15 residues. Germline V CDR1 and CDR2: SEHNR, FQNEAQ (reference sequence).

The rearrangement links TRBV4-1 to TRBJ1-2; possible D gene TRBD1, 5 bases. The germline CDR1 and CDR2 sequences are MGHRA and YSYEKL. The CDR3 consists of 15 residues. V was shortened by 1 base and J by 4 bases, with 13 bases between the two germline ends. The CDR3 nucleotides are TGCGCCAGCAGCCAAGGCCAGGGACGGGGCTATGGCTACACCTTC. This gives the protein CASSQGQGRGYGYTF.

This clonotype was counted only a few times. The chain carries TRBV6-1 and TRBJ2-5; D is unclear. Germline CDR1 MNHNS, CDR2 SASEGT. V gave up 7 bases and J gave up 4 bases, with 10 bases separating them. The CDR3 runs to 12 residues. The CDR3 protein is CASNFIGETQYF. For the CDR3, the DNA is TGTGCCAGCAACTTTATAGGAGAGACCCAGTACTTC.

This clonotype has a single count. The J gene is TRBJ1-2, the V gene TRBV5-1, with D perhaps matching TRBD1 (6 bases). Trimming took 2 bases from V and 2 from J, leaving 10 bases between them. Germline values: CDR1 SGHRS, CDR2 YFSETQ. The CDR3 is 14 amino acids. CDR3 in amino acids: CASSFQGRNYGYTF. The CDR3 region has the DNA TGCGCCAGCAGCTTCCAGGGGCGCAACTATGGCTACACCTTC.

The chain carries TRBV19 and TRBJ1-2; 11 bases are a match to TRBD1. Trimming removed 7 bases from V and 2 bases from J; junction bases left unmatched: 3. The CDR3 totals 14 residues. CDR1 LNHDA and CDR2 SQIVND come from the germline V gene (reference sequence). The CDR3 loop reads CASKGTGGNYGYTF. In nucleotides, the CDR3 is TGTGCCAGTAAGGGGACAGGGGGGAACTATGGCTACACCTTC.

The gene calls are TRBV20-1 and TRBJ2-1; possibly TRBD1 for D (6 bases). This CDR3 spans 14 amino acids. V was trimmed by 0 bases and J by 5 bases, leaving 11 bases between them. Germline V lookup: CDR1 DFQATT, CDR2 SNEGSKA (reference sequence). The chain's CDR3 is CSARDPRGNNEQFF. DNA of the CDR3: TGCAGTGCTAGAGACCCTAGGGGGAACAATGAGCAGTTCTTC.

To note about this clonotype: The junction shows a germline mismatch at one end, possibly a read error. The chain recombines TRBV5-1 with TRBJ2-5; tentatively, D is TRBD2 (5 bases). The CDR3 runs to 15 residues. The germline CDR1 and CDR2 sequences are SGHRS and YFSETQ. The CDR3 DNA reads as TGTGCCAGCAGCTTGGCTAGCAGAGGGCAAGAGACCCAGTACTTC. This translates into CASSLASRGQETQYF.

The chain carries TRBV28 and TRBJ2-1, with TRBD1 matching over 8 bases. The CDR3 contains 16 residues. V lost 10 bases to trimming and J lost 2 bases; unmatched junction nucleotides: 13. Germline V gene data show CDR1 as MDHEN and CDR2 as SYDVKM. As DNA, the CDR3 is TGTGCCACCACCTACCCCGGGACAGGAGCCTACAATGAGCAGTTCTTC. This encodes CATTYPGTGAYNEQFF.

The CDR3 coding sequence is TGTGCCAGCAGCTCACGGGGGCGCGGAATCTATGGCTACACCTTC. Amino acid sequence: CASSSRGRGIYGYTF. This chain uses TRBV5-4 with TRBJ1-2; D is perhaps TRBD1 (6 bases). V lost 3 bases and J 4 bases, leaving 16 bases between the germline ends. CDR1 is SGHNT and CDR2 is YYREEE in the germline V gene (reference sequence). The CDR3 runs 15 residues.

This clonotype was observed a single time. J is TRBJ1-5 and V is TRBV4-1; D unresolved. Trimming removed 0 bases from V and 4 bases from J, with 13 bases in between. Germline assignment: CDR1 MGHRA and CDR2 YSYEKL. There are 16 residues in the CDR3. The CDR3 nucleotides read TGCGCCAGCAGCCAAGATGGTGTTGGAGGGAATCAGCCCCAGCATTTT. This codes for CASSQDGVGGNQPQHF.

The chain uses TRBV4-1 and TRBJ1-2, with D possibly being TRBD1 (6 bases). Trimming removed 4 bases at V and 4 bases at J, with 16 bases between. This CDR3 has 15 amino acids. Germline-derived CDR1 and CDR2 are MGHRA and YSYEKL. The CDR3 sequence: CASSRSQGLGYGYTF. In DNA, the CDR3 is TGCGCCAGCAGCCGATCACAGGGACTGGGCTATGGCTACACCTTC.

This clonotype appeared a few times. This chain uses TRBV30 with TRBJ2-1, with D uncertain. The CDR3 totals 15 residues. In germline, CDR1 is GTSNPN, CDR2 SVGIG (reference sequence). The V end was cut by 4 bases, the J end by 2 bases, with 15 bases between. CDR3: CAWIPLSAAYNEQFF. Written as DNA, the CDR3 is TGTGCCTGGATCCCCCTCTCGGCAGCCTACAATGAGCAGTTCTTC.

The chain joins TRBV29-1 to TRBJ2-1; possible D gene TRBD1, 6 bases. CDR3 length: 15 amino acids. V was pared by 0 bases and J by 5 bases, with 14 bases between. Germline assignment: CDR1 SQVTM and CDR2 ANQGSEA. The CDR3 coding sequence is TGCAGCGTTGAAGAGGTAGAACAGGGAGACAATGAGCAGTTCTTC. The encoded protein is CSVEEVEQGDNEQFF.

This clonotype appeared a few times. This chain connects TRBV10-3 to TRBJ1-1; D unresolved. CDR1 ENHRY and CDR2 SYGVKD come from the germline V gene. This CDR3 has 12 residues. Trimming left V 6 bases short and J 7 bases short, with 12 bases between. The CDR3 is CAISKTADEAFF. The CDR3 bases are TGTGCCATCAGCAAGACCGCGGATGAAGCTTTCTTT.

This chain links TRBV15 with TRBJ2-7; 7 bases map to TRBD1. CDR1 and CDR2 (germline): LNHNV, YYDKDF (reference sequence). This CDR3 is built from 16 residues. Unmatched junction bases numbered 14, after V lost 6 bases and J lost 3 bases. Here the CDR3 reads CATRPGAGGTNYEQYF. CDR3 in DNA: TGTGCCACCAGACCCGGGGCAGGGGGAACCAACTACGAGCAGTACTTC.

The chain joins TRBV15 to TRBJ1-1; D is ambiguous. V lost 5 bases to trimming and J lost 6 bases, with 1 base between them. Germline V gives CDR1 LNHNV, CDR2 YYDKDF (reference sequence). This CDR3 spans 9 amino acids. CDR3 sequence (DNA): TGTGCCACCAGCGCTGAAGCTTTCTTT. Amino acid sequence: CATSAEAFF. Full variable domain (missing parts from reference TRBV15 and TRBJ1-1): DAMVIQNPRYQVTQFGKPVTLSCSQTLNHNVMYWYQQKSSQAPKLLFHYYDKDFNNEADTPDNFQSRRPNTSFCFLDIRSPGLGDTAMYLCATSAEAFFGQGTRLTVV.

This clonotype has more than one count but fewer than ten. The V gene is TRBV12-3 or TRBV12-4, the J gene TRBJ2-1, with a weak D call TRBD2 (7 bases). The ends were cut back, 8 bases at V and 7 bases at J, with 21 bases in the middle. This CDR3 contains 15 residues. This CDR3 is CASGDSGLGGNEQFF. CDR3 bases: TGTGCCAGCGGAGATTCTGGACTAGGGGGGAATGAGCAGTTCTTC.

The chain uses TRBV20-1 and TRBJ2-6; no clear D. The ends were cut back, 3 bases at V and 4 bases at J, with 13 bases in the middle. CDR1 is DFQATT, CDR2 SNEGSKA, per germline (reference sequence). The CDR3 is 15 amino acids. CDR3 DNA: TGCAGTGCTAGCATCGCGCCCTCGGGGGCCAACGTCCTGACTTTC. Encoded protein: CSASIAPSGANVLTF.

This clonotype was recorded a few times. The chain combines TRBV20-1 with TRBJ2-3, with a possible D match to TRBD2 (6 bases). Trimming pared 2 bases from V and 0 bases from J, leaving 12 bases between. Germline lookup yields CDR1 DFQATT and CDR2 SNEGSKA (reference sequence). The CDR3 covers 15 residues. The CDR3 DNA is TGCAGTGCTAGAAGGGCGGGGACTAGCACAGATACGCAGTATTTT. Protein product: CSARRAGTSTDTQYF.

This clonotype was counted between two and nine times. V and J are TRBV7-9 and TRBJ1-2; 7 bases agree with TRBD1. V lost 4 bases and J lost 3; bases outside the gene matches: 2. This CDR3 spans 13 amino acids. Per germline, CDR1 SEHNR and CDR2 FQNEAQ (reference sequence). DNA for the CDR3: TGTGCCAGCAGCTGGCAGGGGGACTATGGCTACACCTTC. It yields the protein CASSWQGDYGYTF.

This chain links TRBV20-1 with TRBJ1-5; TRBD1 matches 7 bases. This CDR3 region has 16 residues. Germline CDR1 reads DFQATT; CDR2 reads SNEGSKA (reference sequence). Unmatched junction bases numbered 16, after V lost 6 bases and J lost 5 bases. The CDR3 reads CSAEPRQGSGDQPQHF. CDR3 DNA sequence: TGCAGTGCCGAGCCCCGACAGGGTTCGGGAGATCAGCCCCAGCATTTT.

J is TRBJ2-1 and V is TRBV4-1; D remains ambiguous. This CDR3 has 16 amino acids. The germline V and J ends were trimmed by 0 bases and 7 bases, with 16 bases remaining between them. Germline CDR1 reads MGHRA; CDR2 reads YSYEKL. This CDR3 reads CASSQERSVLENEQFF. CDR3 DNA sequence: TGCGCCAGCAGCCAAGAGAGGTCTGTATTGGAGAATGAGCAGTTCTTC.

This sequence joins TRBV7-2 and TRBJ2-5; D call uncertain. The CDR3 totals 16 residues. The V gene's germline CDR1 is SGHTA and CDR2 FQGNSA. The V and J ends lost 1 base and 5 bases respectively, with 17 bases between them. The CDR3 DNA reads as TGTGCCAGCAGCTTAGGACGGGCCAGCCACGGGGAGACCCAGTACTTC. It specifies CASSLGRASHGETQYF.

The CDR3 here is CASSLGMGGLAYYNEQFF. The CDR3 region has the DNA TGCGCCAGCAGCTTGGGAATGGGGGGACTAGCTTACTACAATGAGCAGTTCTTC. J is TRBJ2-1 and V is TRBV5-1; 9 nucleotides agree with TRBD2. The CDR3 consists of 18 residues. Germline-derived CDR1 and CDR2 are SGHRS and YFSETQ. Unmatched junction bases numbered 10, after V lost 0 bases and J lost 3 bases. Variable domain in full (rest from reference TRBV5-1 and TRBJ2-1): KAGVTQTPRYLIKTRGQQVTLSCSPISGHRSVSWYQQTPGQGLQFLFEYFSETQRNKGNFPGRFSGRQFSNSRSEMNVSTLELGDSALYLCASSLGMGGLAYYNEQFFGPGTRLTVL.

This clonotype was seen at least ten times. V usage is TRBV3-1 and J usage is TRBJ2-7; 8 nucleotides line up with TRBD2. CDR3 length equals 15 residues. The germline V gene encodes CDR1 LGHDT and CDR2 YNNKEL (reference sequence). J gave up 5 bases and V 1 base, and 7 bases lay outside the gene matches. CDR3 loop: CASSQGAGETHEQYF. The CDR3 DNA is TGTGCCAGCAGCCAAGGAGCGGGAGAAACCCACGAGCAGTACTTC.

The sample holds a few counts of this clonotype. The chain is built from TRBV6-5 and TRBJ2-3; D gene uncertain. The CDR3 has 16 amino acids. Germline values: CDR1 MNHEY, CDR2 SVGAGI. V lost 5 bases, J lost 2 bases, and 17 bases lay in between. CDR3 region: CASSPRVTFITDTQYF. CDR3 DNA sequence: TGTGCCAGCAGTCCACGAGTGACATTCATCACAGATACGCAGTATTTT.

This chain connects TRBV20-1 to TRBJ1-2; D is ambiguous. Germline V gene data show CDR1 as DFQATT and CDR2 as SNEGSKA (reference sequence). This CDR3 is 13 amino acids long. Trimming shortened V by 5 bases and J by 3 bases, and 13 bases separated the two germline ends. CDR3 sequence (DNA): TGCAGTGCTGCGGAGAGTTACGACTATGGCTACACCTTC. Encoded protein: CSAAESYDYGYTF.

The J gene is TRBJ2-3, the V gene TRBV2; perhaps TRBD2 as D (6 bases). CDR3 length: 15 residues. Trimming stripped 0 bases from V and 2 bases from J, with 9 bases between. Germline loops: CDR1 SNHLY, CDR2 FYNNEI. The CDR3 DNA reads TGTGCCAGCAGTGAAGCCCCGGGGGTCACAGATACGCAGTATTTT. Its protein is CASSEAPGVTDTQYF.

In its sample, this clonotype was seen a few times. The chain recombines TRBV5-6 with TRBJ2-1, with D possibly being TRBD1 or TRBD2 (6 bases each). V lost 1 base and J lost 0, with 8 bases in between. Germline CDR1 reads SGHDT; CDR2 reads YYEEEE. The CDR3 sequence is 15 residues long. For the CDR3, the DNA is TGTGCCAGCAGCTTGTCGGGGGCCTCCTACAATGAGCAGTTCTTC. Translated: CASSLSGASYNEQFF. Drawing the rest from reference TRBV5-6 and TRBJ2-1, the complete variable domain is DAGVTQSPTHLIKTRGQQVTLRCSPKSGHDTVSWYQQALGQGPQFIFQYYEEEERQRGNFPDRFSGHQFPNYSSELNVNALLLGDSALYLCASSLSGASYNEQFFGPGTRLTVL.